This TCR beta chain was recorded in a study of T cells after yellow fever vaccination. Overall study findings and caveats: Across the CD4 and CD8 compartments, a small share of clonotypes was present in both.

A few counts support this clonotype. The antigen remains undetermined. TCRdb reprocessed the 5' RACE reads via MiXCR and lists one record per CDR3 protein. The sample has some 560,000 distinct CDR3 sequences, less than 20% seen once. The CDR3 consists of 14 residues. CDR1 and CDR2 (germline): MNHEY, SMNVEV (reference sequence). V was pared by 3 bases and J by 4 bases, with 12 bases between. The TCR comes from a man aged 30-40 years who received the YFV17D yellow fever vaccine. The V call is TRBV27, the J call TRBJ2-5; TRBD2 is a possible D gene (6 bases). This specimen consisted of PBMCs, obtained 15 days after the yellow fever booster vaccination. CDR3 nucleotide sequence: TGTGCCAGCAGTTTTCTAGGGGACTCAGAGACCCAGTACTTC. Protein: CASSFLGDSETQYF.